Listed below are T cell receptor beta chains from one sample, sequenced in a study of CD8 T cells in Susac syndrome. TCRdb processed the immunoSEQ multiplex PCR reads anew with MiXCR; each CDR3 protein has one entry. The sample carries about 150,000 distinct CDR3 sequences, around 95% recorded once. Input material: CD8+ T cells from PBMCs. The source is a human donor with multiple sclerosis. Each CDR3 is given with its conserved first and last residue. D genes are given only for firm matches. Clone size is not always given. Where it is, it says once, few, many or a class for expanded clones.

clone_size j_call v_call d_call cdr3_nt cdr3_aa
NA TRBJ1-1 TRBV6-5 TRBD1 TGTGCCAGCAGTTCGGGACAGTACACTGAAGCTTTCTTT CASSSGQYTEAFF
NA TRBJ1-2 TRBV14 NA TGTGCCAGCAGCCAAGAGGGTTACGGAGGCTACACCTTC CASSQEGYGGYTF
NA TRBJ2-1 TRBV9 TRBD2 TGTGCCAGCAGCGTAGCGGGGGGGCCATACAATGAGCAGTTCTTC CASSVAGGPYNEQFF
once TRBJ2-1 TRBV5-1 NA TGCGCCAGCAGCTGGGGGGACTCCAATGAGCAGTTCTTC CASSWGDSNEQFF
NA TRBJ2-3 TRBV2 TRBD2 TGTGCCTCCGGGGGCCCCTCCAAGGTCCTAGCGGGGGTCGATACGCAGTATTTT CASGGPSKVLAGVDTQYF
NA TRBJ2-7 TRBV29-1 NA TGCAGCGTTGAAGACACCGGATACGAGCAGTACTTC CSVEDTGYEQYF
NA TRBJ1-1 TRBV29-1 NA TGCAGCGTTGAAGTTAGGGGTTCCGAAGCTTTCTTT CSVEVRGSEAFF
NA TRBJ2-7 TRBV9 NA TGTGCCAGCAGCTCCCCCGGGGACGGCTCCTACGAGCAGTACTTC CASSSPGDGSYEQYF
once TRBJ2-2 TRBV20-1 NA TGCAGTGCTAGAGATAAGAGGGGGGCCGGGGAGCTGTTTTTT CSARDKRGAGELFF
NA TRBJ1-1 TRBV27 NA TGTGCCAGCGTGGGGACTGAAGCTTTCTTT CASVGTEAFF
NA TRBJ2-5 TRBV7-9 NA TGTGCCAGCAGCTTAGGGTCAGAAGAGACCCAGTACTTC CASSLGSEETQYF
NA TRBJ2-1 TRBV20-1 NA TGCAGTACCAGCGACCTCGGGGGGCAGTTCTTC CSTSDLGGQFF
NA TRBJ1-5 TRBV4-1 NA TGCGCCAGCAGCCAAGATGGGGACAGCAATCAGCCCCAGCATTTT CASSQDGDSNQPQHF
NA TRBJ2-5 TRBV5-1 TRBD2 TGCGCCAGCAGCCTCCCTAGCGGGGGGGCAGGAGAGACCCAGTACTTC CASSLPSGGAGETQYF
NA TRBJ1-1 TRBV20-1 NA TGCAGTGCTAGGGCAGGGTTTGCTGAAGCTTTCTTT CSARAGFAEAFF
NA TRBJ1-6 TRBV7-2 NA TGTGCCAGCAGCTTAGCCGCAGAGGGCAATTCACCCCTCCACTTT CASSLAAEGNSPLHF
NA TRBJ2-7 TRBV19 NA TGTGCCAGTAGCACAGGGCTAGGGGACTACTACGAGCAGTACTTC CASSTGLGDYYEQYF
few TRBJ2-5 TRBV11-1 NA TGTGCCAGCAGCTCCAAGAGGACCCAGTACTTC CASSSKRTQYF
NA TRBJ2-5 TRBV15 TRBD1 TGTGCCACCAGCCGGACAGGGGGCGTTCAAGAGACCCAGTACTTC CATSRTGGVQETQYF
NA TRBJ2-5 TRBV29-1 NA TGCAGCGTGAGGGTCGGGGAGACCCAGTACTTC CSVRVGETQYF
NA TRBJ2-5 TRBV11-2 TRBD1 TGTGCCAGCAGCTTAGTAAGAGGACAGGGAAGGGGAGAGACCCAGTACTTC CASSLVRGQGRGETQYF
NA TRBJ1-2 TRBV29-1 NA TGCAGCGTTGAGGACGGCTACACCTTC CSVEDGYTF
NA TRBJ2-7 TRBV20-1 TRBD1 TGCAGTGCTGATAAGACCTCCGGGACAGCCATTTACGAGCAGTACTTC CSADKTSGTAIYEQYF
NA TRBJ2-2 TRBV11-3 TRBD1 TGTGCCAGTTCTCCCGACAGGGGATACACCGGGGAGCTGTTTTTT CASSPDRGYTGELFF
NA TRBJ1-6 TRBV5-4 NA TGTGCCAGCAGCTTGGGGGGCGTTGGGAGTTCACCCCTCCACTTT CASSLGGVGSSPLHF
NA TRBJ2-3 TRBV29-1 NA TGCAGCGTCCCTCCCCGGGTGGGGGCCGGCACAGATACGCAGTATTTT CSVPPRVGAGTDTQYF
NA TRBJ2-5 TRBV7-9 NA TGTGCCAGCAGCTTAACAGGGACGGAGACCCAGTACTTC CASSLTGTETQYF
NA TRBJ2-5 TRBV3-1 NA TGTGCCAGCAGCCAAGACTCTAGCGACCAAGAGACCCAGTACTTC CASSQDSSDQETQYF
NA TRBJ2-5 TRBV4-1 NA TGCGCCAGCAGCTCTGCGAAGGGTAGGGAAGAGACCCAGTACTTC CASSSAKGREETQYF
NA TRBJ1-6 TRBV20-1 NA TGCAGTGCTAGAGATGGGGCAGGGGTGACCTATAATTCACCCCTCCACTTT CSARDGAGVTYNSPLHF
once TRBJ2-7 TRBV20-1 NA TGCAGTGCTGCAGGAGGGGGCACCTACGAGCAGTACTTC CSAAGGGTYEQYF
NA TRBJ2-5 TRBV12-3/TRBV12-4 TRBD1 TGTGCCAGCAGTTTAGGGGACAGGGGGCTTTGGGAGACCCAGTACTTC CASSLGDRGLWETQYF
few TRBJ2-5 TRBV13 TRBD2 TGTGCCAGCAGCTTAGGGACTAGCTGGGAGACCCAGTACTTC CASSLGTSWETQYF
NA TRBJ2-1 TRBV29-1 NA TGCAGCGGGGACGCTCTTAGGAATGACAATGAGCAGTTCTTC CSGDALRNDNEQFF
NA TRBJ2-2 TRBV30 NA TGTGCCAGGGGGAACACCGGGGAGCTGTTTTTT CARGNTGELFF
NA TRBJ1-5 TRBV27 TRBD1 TGTGCCAGCAGTTTAACAGGACAGGGTACTAATCAGCCCCAGCATTTT CASSLTGQGTNQPQHF
NA TRBJ2-7 TRBV27 TRBD1 TGTGCCAGCAGCCCCGGGACAGGGGGATCCGAGCAGTACTTC CASSPGTGGSEQYF
NA TRBJ1-2 TRBV30 TRBD1 TGTGCCTGGAGTGTACCAGGGGGCTGGAATGGCTACACCTTC CAWSVPGGWNGYTF
once TRBJ1-1 TRBV29-1 TRBD1 TGCAGCGGGATGGACAGGGAAGCTTTCTTT CSGMDREAFF
NA TRBJ1-6 TRBV27 TRBD1 TGTGCCAGCAGTCCGGTCCGGACAGGGGCCATGGGACCCCTCCACTTT CASSPVRTGAMGPLHF
NA TRBJ1-1 TRBV20-1 NA TGCAGTGCTAAGGCTGTTATCAGGGGCCGCGGAGGTGAAGCTTTCTTT CSAKAVIRGRGGEAFF